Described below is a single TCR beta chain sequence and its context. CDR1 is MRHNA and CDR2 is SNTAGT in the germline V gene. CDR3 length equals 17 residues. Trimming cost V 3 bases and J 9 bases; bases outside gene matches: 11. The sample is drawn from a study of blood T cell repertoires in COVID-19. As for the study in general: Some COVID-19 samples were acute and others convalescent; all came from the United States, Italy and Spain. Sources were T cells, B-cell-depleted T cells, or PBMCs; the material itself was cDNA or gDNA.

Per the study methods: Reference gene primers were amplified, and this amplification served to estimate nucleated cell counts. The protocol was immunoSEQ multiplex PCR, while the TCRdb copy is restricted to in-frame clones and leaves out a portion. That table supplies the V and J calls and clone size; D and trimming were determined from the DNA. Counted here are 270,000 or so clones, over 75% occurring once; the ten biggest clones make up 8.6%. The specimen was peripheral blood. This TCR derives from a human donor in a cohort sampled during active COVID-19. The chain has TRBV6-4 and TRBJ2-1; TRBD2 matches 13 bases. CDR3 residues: CASSEMTSGGPSGEQFF. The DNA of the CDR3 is TGTGCCAGCAGTGAGATGACTAGCGGGGGGCCATCCGGTGAGCAGTTCTTC.